This is a list of T cell receptor beta chains from one sample in a study of cytomegalovirus exposure and HLA in healthy donors. Method: immunoSEQ multiplex PCR; TCRdb's copy keeps in-frame clones and lacks some. The sample carries 150,000 to 200,000 clones, over 75% recorded once. Sequenced material: PBMCs. The receptors were sampled from a man aged 18 to 29 in good health and CMV-seronegative. CDR3s include the opening cysteine and the closing phenylalanine or tryptophan. Fields, in order: V gene, CDR3 protein.

V: TRBV30
CDR3: CASTDTGQALLYGYTF

V: TRBV4-3
CDR3: CASSPGQGRLNTEAFF

V: TRBV9
CDR3: CASSVTLGVDSNYGYTF

V: TRBV5-4
CDR3: CASSNGGRLDTQYF

V: TRBV4-3
CDR3: CASSQDPEGSYNSPLHF

V: TRBV27
CDR3: CASSPAVTGGDTQYF

V: TRBV9
CDR3: CASSAGQGIHGYTF

V: TRBV12-5
CDR3: CASGAQATGTQYF

V: TRBV19
CDR3: CASSIDGRTTLLWGYTF

V: TRBV27
CDR3: CASSLSDRGYGYTF

V: TRBV7-8
CDR3: CASSSARTAGDYGYTF